The 21 T cell receptor beta chains given below trace back to one sample, sequenced in a study of T cells after yellow fever vaccination. A single record per CDR3 protein comes from TCRdb applying MiXCR to the 5' RACE reads. This sample carries 500,000 to 650,000 distinct CDR3 sequences, 9% to 15% of them seen once, and the ten largest clones take under 15%. The sequencing used PBMCs, collected on the day of the yellow fever booster vaccination. These receptor sequences come from a man under 40 who received the YFV17D yellow fever vaccine.

The V call is TRBV11-2, the J call TRBJ2-7; perhaps D is TRBD1 or TRBD2 (5 bases each). This CDR3 is built from 17 residues. With 0 bases removed from V and 4 bases from J, the gap between germline ends came to 19 bases. Germline assignment: CDR1 SGHAT and CDR2 FQNNGV. As DNA, the CDR3 is TGTGCCAGCAGCTTAGATGTTCGGGACCTGGCCTTTTACGAGCAGTACTTC. Translating gives CASSLDVRDLAFYEQYF.

This clonotype was detected a few times. J is TRBJ2-7 and V is TRBV4-1, with D tentatively TRBD1 (6 bases). The CDR3 length is 15 residues. The V end lost 1 base, the J end lost 5 bases, and 15 bases lay between the germline ends. Per germline, CDR1 MGHRA and CDR2 YSYEKL. The CDR3 DNA is TGCGCCAGCAGCCAAGCCACAGGGTTGAGAAACGAGCAGTACTTC. This gives the protein CASSQATGLRNEQYF.

Only a few counts were recorded for this clonotype. In DNA, the CDR3 is TGTGCCAGCACCGAACAGGGGAGAAACACCATATATTTT. The encoded protein is CASTEQGRNTIYF. The chain uses TRBV12-3 or TRBV12-4 and TRBJ1-3; 7 bases line up with TRBD1. J was trimmed by 5 bases and V by 7 bases; bases with no gene match: 5. CDR3 size: 13 residues.

This rearrangement joins TRBV12-3 or TRBV12-4 to TRBJ2-1; 7 bases map to TRBD1. The CDR3 is made up of 14 amino acids. V lost 5 bases to trimming and J lost 4 bases; unmatched junction nucleotides: 5. As DNA, the CDR3 is TGTGCCAGCAGTATAAAACAGGGGTACAATGAGCAGTTCTTC. This encodes CASSIKQGYNEQFF.

This clonotype was counted a few times. This rearrangement joins TRBV7-9 to TRBJ1-4; D is undetermined. This CDR3 region has 17 residues. V lost 3 bases, J lost 0 bases, and 14 bases lay in between. Germline V gene sequence: CDR1 SEHNR, CDR2 FQNEAQ (reference sequence). Written as DNA, the CDR3 is TGTGCCAGCAGCTTCGGGCGGAATGCAGCAACTAATGAAAAACTGTTTTTT. Amino acids: CASSFGRNAATNEKLFF.

The rearrangement joins TRBV12-3 or TRBV12-4 to TRBJ2-7, with 7 positions matching TRBD2. V lost 5 bases, J lost 8 bases, and 9 bases stayed unmatched. CDR3 length equals 13 residues. The CDR3 sequence is CASSGGERGQQYF. The CDR3 DNA follows: TGTGCCAGCAGTGGGGGGGAGAGGGGACAGCAGTACTTC.

The V call is TRBV20-1, the J call TRBJ2-1; D not resolved. CDR3 length: 12 residues. V lost 4 bases and J lost 6, with 10 bases in between. Germline assignment: CDR1 DFQATT and CDR2 SNEGSKA (reference sequence). The CDR3 nucleotides read TGCAGTGCTACGCTGGGGATCAATGAGCAGTTCTTC. It translates to CSATLGINEQFF.

J is TRBJ1-1 and V is TRBV5-1, with unresolved D. The V end lost 8 bases, the J end lost 0 bases, and 11 bases lay between the germline ends. Germline values: CDR1 SGHRS, CDR2 YFSETQ. This CDR3 region has 13 residues. Here the CDR3 reads CASSTQMNTEAFF. The CDR3 DNA reads TGCGCCAGTTCGACACAGATGAACACTGAAGCTTTCTTT.

This clonotype was picked up a small number of times. The CDR3 loop reads CASSVAGTGRGETQYF. CDR3 coding DNA: TGTGCCAGCAGCGTCGCCGGGACAGGGAGAGGAGAGACCCAGTACTTC. The chain couples TRBV9 to TRBJ2-5; 9 nucleotides match TRBD1. Trimming at V came to 2 bases and at J to 4 bases, leaving 9 bases not matched to a gene. There are 16 residues in the CDR3. The V gene's germline CDR1 is SGDLS and CDR2 YYNGEE.

In this sample, this clonotype turned up a few times. The rearrangement uses TRBV20-1 and TRBJ2-5; D is ambiguous. V lost 5 bases and J lost 5, with 3 bases in between. Germline V CDR1 and CDR2: DFQATT, SNEGSKA (reference sequence). There are 9 residues in the CDR3. CDR3 nucleotide sequence: TGCAGTGCTTTCGAGACCCAGTACTTC. Translation gives CSAFETQYF.

This chain joins TRBV6-6 and TRBJ1-5; D call uncertain. Germline CDR1 is MNHNY and CDR2 is SVGAGI (reference sequence). This CDR3 has 12 residues. Trimming cost V 10 bases and J 5 bases, with 12 bases left between them. This CDR3 reads CATWPGYQPQHF. DNA of the CDR3: TGTGCCACCTGGCCAGGCTATCAGCCCCAGCATTTT.

The V gene is TRBV3-1, the J gene TRBJ2-2, with D possibly TRBD2 on 5 matching bases. V lost 4 bases and J lost 1, with 10 bases in between. The CDR3 runs 15 residues. Germline loops: CDR1 LGHDT, CDR2 YNNKEL (reference sequence). The CDR3 sequence: CASSPLGVNTGELFF. The CDR3, as DNA: TGTGCCAGCAGCCCCCTCGGGGTGAACACCGGGGAGCTGTTTTTT.

This clonotype was counted only a few times. The chain carries TRBV9 and TRBJ2-1; possible D gene TRBD2, 5 bases. The CDR3 covers 17 residues. The germline gives CDR1 SGDLS, CDR2 YYNGEE. With 3 bases removed from V and 4 bases from J, the gap between germline ends came to 20 bases. The CDR3 DNA sequence: TGTGCCAGCAGCGGGGTGGAGCGGAGTTTTGGGTACAATGAGCAGTTCTTC. Amino acid sequence: CASSGVERSFGYNEQFF. Filled out from reference TRBV9 and TRBJ2-1, the complete variable domain reads DSGVTQTPKHLITATGQRVTLRCSPRSGDLSVYWYQQSLDQGLQFLIQYYNGEERAKGNILERFSAQQFPDLHSELNLSSLELGDSALYFCASSGVERSFGYNEQFFGPGTRLTVL.

This clonotype was detected a few times. The V gene is TRBV7-9, the J gene TRBJ2-3; 8 nucleotides align to TRBD1. The germline V gene has CDR1 SEHNR and CDR2 FQNEAQ (reference sequence). The CDR3 is 15 residues long. With V trimmed by 2 bases and J by 5 bases, 6 bases remained unmatched. The CDR3 reads CASSLPAGGKDTQYF. The CDR3 DNA is TGTGCCAGCAGCTTACCGGCAGGGGGCAAAGATACGCAGTATTTT.

The V and J genes are TRBV11-2 and TRBJ2-3, with 7 bases identical to TRBD1. CDR3 length equals 16 residues. V lost 5 bases to trimming and J lost 11 bases; unmatched junction nucleotides: 19. In germline, CDR1 is SGHAT, CDR2 FQNNGV. The CDR3 protein is CASSKDTLPYSGGQYF. The CDR3 nucleotides are TGTGCCAGCAGCAAAGACACGTTACCCTACTCAGGGGGGCAGTATTTT. The entire variable domain, with the rest obtained from reference TRBV11-2 and TRBJ2-3, is as follows: EAGVAQSPRYKIIEKRQSVAFWCNPISGHATLYWYQQILGQGPKLLIQFQNNGVVDDSQLPKDRFSAERLKGVDSTLKIQPAKLEDSAVYLCASSKDTLPYSGGQYFGPGTRLTVL.

A word on this clonotype: The junction and the germline gene differ at one end; a read error may be behind it. The chain carries TRBV9 and TRBJ1-4, with 12 bases matching TRBD1. The CDR3 contains 15 residues. Germline assignment: CDR1 SGDLS and CDR2 YYNGEE. The CDR3 protein is CASSVGGTGGEKLCF. The CDR3 region has the DNA TGTGCCAGCAGCGTAGGCGGGACAGGGGGCGAAAAACTGTGTTTT.

This clonotype was observed many times. An end of the junction does not agree with germline; a read error may underlie this. The gene calls are TRBV28 and TRBJ2-7; D remains unclear. This CDR3 is built from 12 residues. CDR1 and CDR2 (germline): MDHEN, SYDVKM. The CDR3 reads CASKELGGEQYF. Here the CDR3 DNA reads TGTGCTAGCAAGGAGCTGGGCGGCGAGCAGTACTTC. Filled out from reference TRBV28 and TRBJ2-7, the complete variable domain reads DVKVTQSSRYLVKRTGEKVFLECVQDMDHENMFWYRQDPGLGLRLIYFSYDVKMKEKGDIPEGYSVSREKKERFSLILESASTNQTSMYLCASKELGGEQYFGPGTRLTVT.

The chain employs TRBV3-1 and TRBJ1-1; possibly TRBD1 for D (6 bases). The germline CDR1 and CDR2 sequences are LGHDT and YNNKEL (reference sequence). This CDR3 is 14 amino acids long. V was trimmed by 1 base and J by 11 bases, leaving 17 bases between them. The CDR3 DNA follows: TGTGCCAGCAGCCAAGGAATGGGGGGCCTTGCTGCTTTCTTT. It encodes CASSQGMGGLAAFF.

This clonotype showed up many times. One end of the junction does not line up with germline, which may come from a read error. The rearrangement uses TRBV5-1 and TRBJ2-1; the D gene is possibly TRBD2 (6 bases). Germline V lookup: CDR1 SGHRS, CDR2 YFSETQ. The length of the CDR3 is 15 residues. This chain's CDR3 is CASSPSGSSYNEQFF. The CDR3 coding sequence is TGTGCCAGCAGCCCAAGCGGGTCCTCCTACAATGAGCAGTTCTTC. The whole variable domain, remainder taken from reference TRBV5-1 and TRBJ2-1, is KAGVTQTPRYLIKTRGQQVTLSCSPISGHRSVSWYQQTPGQGLQFLFEYFSETQRNKGNFPGRFSGRQFSNSRSEMNVSTLELGDSALYLCASSPSGSSYNEQFFGPGTRLTVL.

As DNA, the CDR3 is TGTGCCAGCAGCTTAGCGTACGGTACTGAAGCTTTCTTT. It encodes CASSLAYGTEAFF. The genes are TRBV7-2 and TRBJ1-1; D gene unclear. Trimming removed 0 bases at V and 5 bases at J, with 7 bases between. This CDR3 is built from 13 residues. Looked up from germline, CDR1 is SGHTA and CDR2 is FQGNSA.

This clonotype was counted a few times. CDR3 loop: CASSPGERDYNEQFF. The CDR3 nucleotides are TGCGCCAGCAGCCCGGGGGAGCGGGACTACAATGAGCAGTTCTTC. The chain combines TRBV5-1 with TRBJ2-1; 7 bases align to TRBD2. Germline-derived CDR1 and CDR2 are SGHRS and YFSETQ. The CDR3 sequence is 15 residues long. V shed 4 bases, J shed 3 bases, and the junction held 7 bases outside the gene matches. The entire variable domain, with the rest obtained from reference TRBV5-1 and TRBJ2-1, is as follows: KAGVTQTPRYLIKTRGQQVTLSCSPISGHRSVSWYQQTPGQGLQFLFEYFSETQRNKGNFPGRFSGRQFSNSRSEMNVSTLELGDSALYLCASSPGERDYNEQFFGPGTRLTVL.